This TCR beta chain is drawn from a study of cytomegalovirus exposure and HLA in healthy donors. The study's findings and limits: DRB1 showed the most TCR associations and HLA-C the fewest in a later analysis, as rates varied by HLA locus. A later analysis linked around 15,000 TCR beta sequences to HLA alleles at 0.05 false discovery rate. In a later analysis, V- and J-gene trimming of beta chains associated with a DCLRE1C missense variant, replicated independently. Donors belonging to an Asian-associated ancestry cluster reportedly showed fewer N-insertions in productive TCRs than the roughly 670-donor mean, according to what a later analysis found.

In regard to this clone: Its antigen is currently unknown.

The PCR used 60 Vbeta and 13 Jbeta primers. TCRdb's table, derived via immunoSEQ multiplex PCR, lists solely in-frame clones and lacks some. The sample holds more than 150,000 clones, around 83% seen once. Germline V CDR1 and CDR2: SGHRS, YFSETQ. The CDR3 runs 16 residues. Trimming removed 3 bases from V and 1 base from J, with 16 bases in between. The receptor's source is a girl aged 2-10 years in good health and CMV-seropositive. V gene TRBV5-1 combines with J gene TRBJ1-1; D might be TRBD1 (5 bases). Sequenced sample: PBMCs. CDR3 amino acids: CASSSGGAGTNTEAFF. Here the CDR3 DNA reads TGCGCCAGCAGCTCGGGAGGGGCGGGGACGAACACTGAAGCTTTCTTT. Full variable domain (rest looked up from reference TRBV5-1 and TRBJ1-1): KAGVTQTPRYLIKTRGQQVTLSCSPISGHRSVSWYQQTPGQGLQFLFEYFSETQRNKGNFPGRFSGRQFSNSRSEMNVSTLELGDSALYLCASSSGGAGTNTEAFFGQGTRLTVV.